These 11 T cell receptor beta chains share one sample of origin, sequenced in a study of tumor and adjacent non-tumor tissue in lung cancer. The template was RNA from unsorted bulk tissue. The normal lung tissue was taken more than 3 cm from the tumor edge. TCRbeta libraries were built with three rounds of nested PCR, modified from ARM-PCR. From the multiplex PCR reads, TCRdb called clonotypes with MiXCR, one entry per CDR3 protein. Altogether about 98,000 distinct CDR3 sequences are present, about 80% being singletons, with the ten largest covering about 30%. The sample was distant non-tumor lung tissue. The receptors come from a man in his fifties or sixties with small cell lung cancer.

This clonotype was seen repeatedly, ten times or more. The V gene is TRBV20-1, the J gene TRBJ1-2; 7 bases map to TRBD1. The CDR3 runs to 13 residues. Trimming removed 0 bases from V and 6 bases from J; junction bases left unmatched: 4. Germline values: CDR1 DFQATT, CDR2 SNEGSKA (reference sequence). The CDR3 loop is CSAREETGNGYTF. In DNA form, the CDR3 reads TGCAGTGCTAGAGAGGAGACAGGGAATGGCTACACCTTC.

In its sample, this clonotype was seen a few times. As DNA, the CDR3 is TGTACTAGCAGTTTAGGAGGACAGGGGAATGTTTATGGCTACACCTTC. Its translation is CTSSLGGQGNVYGYTF. The chain employs TRBV28 and TRBJ1-2; the match to TRBD1 covers 9 bases. The CDR3 runs 16 residues. Germline CDR1 MDHEN, CDR2 SYDVKM.

The chain employs TRBV29-1 and TRBJ2-5; D is uncertain. The CDR3 runs to 12 residues. Germline V gene sequence: CDR1 SQVTM, CDR2 ANQGSEA. Trimming took 4 bases from V and 4 from J, leaving 10 bases between them. The CDR3 here is CSVVMTSETQYF. In DNA, the CDR3 is TGCAGCGTTGTGATGACATCAGAGACCCAGTACTTC. Supplemented by reference TRBV29-1 and TRBJ2-5, the full variable domain reads SAVISQKPSRDICQRGTSLTIQCQVDSQVTMMFWYRQQPGQSLTLIATANQGSEATYESGFVIDKFPISRPNLTFSTLTVSNMSPEDSSIYLCSVVMTSETQYFGPGTRLLVL.

The chain has TRBV11-2 and TRBJ2-5, with 7 nucleotides matching TRBD1. This CDR3 comprises 14 residues. V dropped 4 bases and J dropped 8; count of bases not matched to a gene: 10. The germline gives CDR1 SGHAT, CDR2 FQNNGV. The CDR3 here is CASSSGQVQVTQYF. CDR3 coding DNA: TGTGCCAGCAGCTCTGGACAGGTCCAAGTTACCCAGTACTTC.

This clonotype was recorded only once. V gene TRBV7-8 combines with J gene TRBJ2-6; perhaps D is TRBD1 or TRBD2 (5 bases each). Trimming took off 5 bases at V and 12 bases at J, with 14 bases between the two ends. CDR3 length: 13 amino acids. CDR1 is SGHVS, CDR2 FQNEAQ, per germline. The DNA of the CDR3 is TGTGCCAGCAGCGTCTCTGGGACCAGCGTCCTGACTTTC. Translating it yields CASSVSGTSVLTF.

This clonotype appeared a single time. The junction departs from the called germline gene at one end, perhaps through a read error. This rearrangement joins TRBV5-5 to TRBJ2-1, with 11 bases aligning to TRBD2. Germline loops: CDR1 SGHKS, CDR2 YYEKEE (reference sequence). The length of the CDR3 is 20 residues. CDR3 coding DNA: TGTGTCAGCGGGCCTGGGACTAGCGGAACCCTTTTGTCCCGGGAAAATGAGCAGTTCTTC. It encodes CVSGPGTSGTLLSRENEQFF.

The table lists this clonotype with a count of one. The chain has TRBV4-2 and TRBJ2-2; D call uncertain. The CDR3 is 16 residues long. The germline V and J ends were trimmed by 0 bases and 2 bases, with 10 bases remaining between them. Germline CDR1 and CDR2: LGHNA and YNFKEQ. CDR3 sequence (DNA): TGTGCCAGCAGCCAAGATTTTTCGGCCAACACCGGGGAGCTGTTTTTT. This sequence encodes CASSQDFSANTGELFF.

The sample holds one count of this clonotype. This CDR3 fails to terminate in the conserved phenylalanine or tryptophan, so it likely reflects a read error. This chain links TRBV29-1 with TRBJ2-3; D may be TRBD1 (5 bases). V was clipped by 3 bases and J by 4 bases, with 11 bases between them. The germline V gene has CDR1 SQVTM and CDR2 ANQGSEA. The CDR3 is made up of 13 amino acids. CDR3 amino acids: CSVESQGADTQYV. As DNA, the CDR3 is TGCAGCGTTGAGAGCCAGGGCGCAGATACGCAGTATGTT.

A word on this clonotype: Compared with germline, one end of the junction differs, possibly owing to a read error. This chain links TRBV6-5 with TRBJ2-7; D is uncertain. CDR1 is MNHEY and CDR2 is SVGAGI in the germline V gene. This CDR3 spans 13 amino acids. Here the CDR3 reads CASLRLGSYKQYF. CDR3 sequence (DNA): TGTGCCAGCCTGCGACTCGGTTCCTACAAGCAGTACTTC.

V usage is TRBV12-3 or TRBV12-4 and J usage is TRBJ2-3; no reliable D call. The CDR3 runs 14 residues. V was trimmed by 9 bases and J by 0 bases, leaving 13 bases between them. The CDR3 region is CASSRNGSTDTQYF. CDR3 bases: TGTGCCAGTAGTCGTAACGGGAGCACAGATACGCAGTATTTT.

Regarding this clonotype: The junction departs from germline at one end; a sequencing error may be responsible. This chain connects TRBV4-2 to TRBJ2-3; D is tentatively TRBD1 or TRBD2 (5 bases each). The CDR3 loop spans 17 amino acids. Germline CDR1 LGHNA, CDR2 YNFKEQ. DNA of the CDR3: TGTGTCAGCGGCCAAGTTCAACAGGATGGGTGGACAGATACGCAGTATTTT. This codes for CVSGQVQQDGWTDTQYF.